The 22 T cell receptor beta chains listed next were all sequenced from one sample in a study of cytomegalovirus exposure and HLA in healthy donors. PCR used 60 Vbeta primers and 13 Jbeta primers. The method was immunoSEQ multiplex PCR; TCRdb's version includes in-frame clones alone and lacks a portion of them. This table holds around 200,000 clones, about four fifths found once. The sequenced sample consisted of PBMCs. The source is a man in his fifties or sixties in good health and CMV-seronegative.

This clone was counted a single time. J is TRBJ1-2 and V is TRBV6-1, with 7 nucleotides matching TRBD1. Germline V gene lookup returns CDR1 MNHNS and CDR2 SASEGT. This CDR3 has 13 residues. With V trimmed by 5 bases and J by 4 bases, 4 bases remained unmatched. CDR3 nucleotides: TGTGCCAGCAGTTTCGACAGGGTCTATGGCTACACCTTC. It specifies CASSFDRVYGYTF.

This clone was seen more than once but under ten times. The V gene is TRBV6-6, the J gene TRBJ2-3, with 9 bases lining up with TRBD2. V shed 3 bases and J 0 bases; nucleotides not matched to a gene: 4. The length of the CDR3 is 16 residues. From germline, CDR1 is MNHNY and CDR2 SVGAGI (reference sequence). The CDR3, as DNA: TGTGCCAGCAGTTATCGGAGCGGGGGGAGCACAGATACGCAGTATTTT. This translates into CASSYRSGGSTDTQYF.

This clone was seen just once. The chain combines TRBV27 with TRBJ1-5; 8 bases are shared with TRBD1. CDR1 and CDR2 (germline): MNHEY, SMNVEV (reference sequence). Trimming cost V 5 bases and J 6 bases; bases outside gene matches: 12. The CDR3 covers 16 residues. CDR3 bases: TGTGCCAGCAGTCCACTCGGACAGGGAATCCTTCAGCCCCAGCATTTT. It translates to CASSPLGQGILQPQHF.

This chain links TRBV15 with TRBJ1-2; TRBD1 agrees at 7 bases. Germline V gene data show CDR1 as LNHNV and CDR2 as YYDKDF (reference sequence). The CDR3 is 12 amino acids. Unmatched junction bases numbered 2, after V lost 3 bases and J lost 7 bases. CDR3 protein: CATSRTGFGYTF. The CDR3 nucleotides read TGTGCCACCAGCAGGACAGGGTTTGGCTACACCTTC.

The chain has TRBV7-2 and TRBJ2-5; 7 bases align to TRBD2. The CDR3 extends over 17 amino acids. The ends lost 5 bases at V and 5 bases at J; junction bases unmatched: 17. The V gene's germline CDR1 is SGHTA and CDR2 FQGNSA. CDR3 in DNA: TGTGCCAGCAGCGCGAGTGGGGGGGGTATAGTGAGGGAGACCCAGTACTTC. Translation gives CASSASGGGIVRETQYF.

The chain uses TRBV10-3 and TRBJ2-7, with D perhaps TRBD1 (5 bases). Germline lookup yields CDR1 ENHRY and CDR2 SYGVKD. The CDR3 loop spans 15 amino acids. V lost 0 bases, J lost 2 bases, and 11 bases lay in between. The CDR3 loop reads CAISESAGKPYEQYF. Here the CDR3 DNA reads TGTGCCATCAGTGAGTCCGCAGGGAAACCCTACGAGCAGTACTTC.

This chain uses TRBV7-2 with TRBJ1-6; D remains ambiguous. The CDR3 runs to 16 residues. Trimming removed 6 bases at V and 1 base at J, with 13 bases between. Germline V gene lookup returns CDR1 SGHTA and CDR2 FQGNSA. Here the CDR3 reads CASSLSRTSYNSPLHF. The CDR3 nucleotides read TGTGCCAGCAGTCTGTCGCGCACGTCCTATAATTCACCCCTCCACTTT.

The rearrangement uses TRBV28 and TRBJ1-1, with TRBD1 identical over 8 bases. Losses at the gene ends were 5 bases for V and 11 bases for J; bases not matched to a gene: 7. In germline, CDR1 is MDHEN, CDR2 SYDVKM. This CDR3 has 12 amino acids. CDR3 sequence reads: CASSPGQGRAFF. DNA for the CDR3: TGTGCCAGCAGTCCTGGACAGGGTCGCGCTTTCTTT.

A single count supports this clone. The chain employs TRBV6-1 and TRBJ1-5; 9 bases align to TRBD1. The CDR3 is 15 residues long. V dropped 5 bases and J dropped 6; count of bases not matched to a gene: 8. The germline CDR1 and CDR2 sequences are MNHNS and SASEGT. CDR3 loop: CASSWTGADSQPQHF. The CDR3 DNA follows: TGTGCCAGCAGTTGGACAGGGGCGGATAGTCAGCCCCAGCATTTT.

The V call is TRBV19, the J call TRBJ1-1; 9 positions match TRBD1. Germline V gene sequence: CDR1 LNHDA, CDR2 SQIVND (reference sequence). The trim removed 7 bases at V and 4 bases at J, leaving 13 bases unmatched. CDR3 length equals 16 residues. CDR3 amino acids: CASTTDRGPIITEAFF. Here the CDR3 DNA reads TGTGCCAGTACTACGGACAGGGGACCTATCATCACTGAAGCTTTCTTT.

The chain has TRBV6-1 and TRBJ2-2; 7 nucleotides match TRBD1. Germline CDR1 is MNHNS and CDR2 is SASEGT. The CDR3 sequence is 16 residues long. V was clipped by 4 bases and J by 3 bases; unmatched bases: 8. CDR3 region: CASSGQNRGHTGELFF. The CDR3 DNA is TGTGCCAGCAGTGGTCAAAACAGGGGACACACCGGGGAGCTGTTTTTT.

The V gene is TRBV7-9, the J gene TRBJ1-2; D ambiguous. The germline V gene encodes CDR1 SEHNR and CDR2 FQNEAQ (reference sequence). Trimming cost V 5 bases and J 0 bases, with 7 bases left between them. The CDR3 contains 13 residues. The CDR3 region is CASSGGTNYGYTF. DNA of the CDR3: TGTGCCAGCAGCGGCGGGACTAACTATGGCTACACCTTC.

The chain couples TRBV18 to TRBJ2-7; D might be TRBD2 (6 bases). The CDR3 spans 17 residues. Trimming took 2 bases from V and 3 from J, leaving 20 bases between them. Germline CDR1 KGHSH, CDR2 LQKENI. As DNA, the CDR3 is TGTGCCAGCTCACCATCCTTTAAGGCGGGGACCTACTACGAGCAGTACTTC. As protein: CASSPSFKAGTYYEQYF.

The chain uses TRBV28 and TRBJ1-2; 8 bases fit TRBD1. The CDR3 runs 14 residues. Germline CDR1 is MDHEN and CDR2 is SYDVKM. Losses at the gene ends were 6 bases for V and 7 bases for J; bases not matched to a gene: 10. CDR3 sequence (DNA): TGTGCCAGCAGGACGACCAGGGGGCGCGGTGGCTACACCTTC. Translating it yields CASRTTRGRGGYTF.

The J gene is TRBJ1-4, the V gene TRBV7-9; D ambiguous. Germline loops: CDR1 SEHNR, CDR2 FQNEAQ (reference sequence). V lost 2 bases and J 5 bases, leaving 9 bases between the germline ends. The CDR3 has 14 residues. The CDR3 DNA reads as TGTGCCAGCAGCTTAATGGCCGCAAATGAAAAACTGTTTTTT. Residues: CASSLMAANEKLFF.

V and J are TRBV7-2 and TRBJ2-1; 8 bases map to TRBD2. Trimming took 0 bases from V and 7 from J; bases not matched to a gene: 5. Germline CDR1 SGHTA, CDR2 FQGNSA. This CDR3 is 15 amino acids long. This chain's CDR3 is CASSLAGTSYNEQFF. CDR3 nucleotides: TGTGCCAGCAGCTTAGCGGGGACTAGTTATAATGAGCAGTTCTTC.

In this sample, this clone turned up a few times. The rearrangement uses TRBV19 and TRBJ1-1, with a possible D match to TRBD1 (6 bases). CDR3 length: 15 amino acids. CDR1 and CDR2 (germline): LNHDA, SQIVND (reference sequence). Trimming stripped 0 bases from V and 1 base from J, with 9 bases between. CDR3 DNA: TGTGCCAGTAGTATAGATTGGACAGCGAACACTGAAGCTTTCTTT. It yields the protein CASSIDWTANTEAFF. The full variable domain, with the rest looked up from reference TRBV19 and TRBJ1-1, is DGGITQSPKYLFRKEGQNVTLSCEQNLNHDAMYWYRQDPGQGLRLIYYSQIVNDFQKGDIAEGYSVSREKKESFPLTVTSAQKNPTAFYLCASSIDWTANTEAFFGQGTRLTVV.

The chain employs TRBV11-2 and TRBJ1-1; the match to TRBD1 covers 8 bases. Germline V gives CDR1 SGHAT, CDR2 FQNNGV. The CDR3 totals 15 residues. The V and J ends lost 4 bases and 5 bases, in that order; junction bases with no gene match: 9. The CDR3 DNA follows: TGTGCCAGCAGCTCCCGACAGGGGATGAGGACTGAAGCTTTCTTT. Residues: CASSSRQGMRTEAFF.

V is TRBV7-8 and J is TRBJ1-3, with D possibly matching TRBD1 (6 bases). V gave up 4 bases and J gave up 0 bases, with 16 bases separating them. The CDR3 is 17 residues long. CDR1 SGHVS and CDR2 FQNEAQ come from the germline V gene. The CDR3 spells CASSSPGVISSGNTIYF. CDR3 nucleotides: TGTGCCAGCAGCTCCCCAGGGGTAATCAGCTCTGGAAACACCATATATTTT.

This chain uses TRBV6-6 with TRBJ2-7; 8 positions agree with TRBD2. Germline loops: CDR1 MNHNY, CDR2 SVGAGI (reference sequence). CDR3 length: 15 amino acids. The ends lost 2 bases at V and 2 bases at J; junction bases unmatched: 5. The CDR3 DNA reads TGTGCCAGCAGTTACGGAGGCGGGGGGACCTACGAGCAGTACTTC. Amino acids: CASSYGGGGTYEQYF.

This clone has a single count. This sequence joins TRBV7-8 and TRBJ1-2; 7 positions agree with TRBD1. The germline V gene encodes CDR1 SGHVS and CDR2 FQNEAQ. This CDR3 has 14 amino acids. V gave up 0 bases and J gave up 5 bases; unmatched junction bases: 3. The CDR3 DNA sequence: TGTGCCAGCAGCTTAGCAGGGGGCAATTATGGCTACACCTTC. Translation: CASSLAGGNYGYTF.

V usage is TRBV11-2 and J usage is TRBJ1-1; D possibly corresponds to TRBD1 (5 bases). Trimming stripped 4 bases from V and 4 bases from J, with 16 bases between. Germline loops: CDR1 SGHAT, CDR2 FQNNGV. The CDR3 has 15 residues. In DNA, the CDR3 is TGTGCCAGCAGCTCAAAGACAGCTCGAAGCACTGAAGCTTTCTTT. This sequence encodes CASSSKTARSTEAFF.